This TCR beta chain was recorded in a study of T cell repertoires in cytomegalovirus infection (dated by TCRdb to the late 2010s). Concerning the study at large: Donor HLA type was relevant to the analysis, as public TCR beta signatures indicated carriage of CMV infection together with the matching HLA type. General findings and caveats noted by the study authors: In both this cohort and an independent roughly 360-donor cohort, the cumulative frequency of public TCR beta family members distinguished carriers of CMV infection plus the relevant HLA type. The ex vivo response was dominated by HLA-C-restricted CMV-specific TCR beta clonotypes, which also provided the single most frequent clonotype in two of eight donors.

About this clonotype: The antigen it recognizes is unknown. No per-base quality is available; no much larger clone lies one base away.

The sequencer was an Illumina HiSeq 1500. The public reads were quality trimmed at Q25 with fastp and then assembled into clones with MiXCR by TCRdb, keeping productive beta chains. Rows with one shared CDR3 protein collapse into an entry with the most common genes and DNA. Counted in this sample were about 490,000 distinct CDR3 sequences; approximately 16% of them appeared once. The biggest ten clones account for 20% to 30% of the sample. V sheds 11 bases and J sheds 5 bases, leaving 19 bases between their ends. The CDR3 contains 13 residues, cysteine and phenylalanine counted. The sequence is cut down to CDR3 DNA, 39 bases in frame from base 1. CDR1 is given as MNHEY and CDR2 as SMNVEV, both from the germline V gene (reference sequence).

This TCR came from a human donor in good health (CMV status not recorded). Some clones in this sample may be carry-over from other donors' samples. Sequenced: CD8+ T cells from PBMCs. Recombination linked TRBV27 to TRBJ2-7; perhaps TRBD2 is the D gene, with 7 bases matching. The CDR3 loop reads CASSLRGGDEQYF. At the DNA level, the sequence is TGTGCCTCCAGCCTCAGGGGAGGGGACGAGCAGTACTTC.